Shown below are 7 T cell receptor beta chains from a single sample sequenced in a study of T cell responses to AZD1222 COVID-19 vaccine. Generated by immunoSEQ multiplex PCR, the TCRdb table keeps only in-frame clones and is missing some. This sample has about 110,000 clones, with 90% to 95% found just once. The source material was peripheral blood, sampled on day 0 of AZD1222 vaccination. These receptors all stem from an adult in good health.

The J gene is TRBJ1-2, the V gene TRBV7-9; TRBD1 matches 7 bases. This CDR3 contains 14 residues. CDR1 is SEHNR and CDR2 is FQNEAQ in the germline V gene (reference sequence). V dropped 1 base and J dropped 5; count of bases not matched to a gene: 4. CDR3 sequence (DNA): TGTGCCAGCAGCTTAGGACAGGGCGGTTATGGCTACACCTTC. This translates into CASSLGQGGYGYTF.

This sequence joins TRBV12-3 or TRBV12-4 and TRBJ1-1; D is undetermined. Between the trimmed V and J ends, which lost 2 bases and 2 bases, there was a span of 6 bases. This CDR3 comprises 13 residues. The CDR3 reads CASSLRVNTEAFF. The DNA for the CDR3 is TGTGCCAGCAGTTTACGGGTCAACACTGAAGCTTTCTTT.

V is TRBV5-8 and J is TRBJ2-1; D may be TRBD2 (6 bases). The CDR3 has 14 amino acids. The germline CDR1 and CDR2 sequences are SGHTS and YDEGEE. V lost 1 base, J lost 6 bases, and 11 bases lay in between. The CDR3 loop is CASSLRGRLNEQFF. CDR3 DNA: TGTGCCAGCAGCTTGCGGGGGAGACTCAATGAGCAGTTCTTC.

This chain links TRBV30 with TRBJ2-5; D tentatively fits TRBD1 or TRBD2 (5 bases each). V lost 2 bases and J lost 2, with 15 bases in between. CDR1 is GTSNPN, CDR2 SVGIG, per germline (reference sequence). The CDR3 consists of 15 residues. The CDR3: CAWSLNVGAQETQYF. CDR3 bases: TGTGCCTGGAGTCTAAACGTCGGGGCTCAAGAGACCCAGTACTTC.

This clone appeared once. V and J are TRBV20-1 and TRBJ2-1; the match to TRBD2 covers 10 bases. After removal of 3 bases from V and 7 bases from J, the junction contained 6 bases not matched to a gene. CDR3 length equals 14 residues. Germline assignment: CDR1 DFQATT and CDR2 SNEGSKA (reference sequence). CDR3 region: CSASIQREGNEQFF. The CDR3 nucleotides read TGCAGTGCTAGTATCCAGCGGGAGGGGAATGAGCAGTTCTTC.

The V and J genes are TRBV14 and TRBJ2-7; D possibly corresponds to TRBD2 (6 bases). The CDR3 consists of 16 residues. The V end lost 4 bases, the J end lost 2 bases, and 18 bases lay between the germline ends. In germline, CDR1 is SGHDN, CDR2 FVKESK. This CDR3 is CASSLSGSITTYEQYF. The DNA for the CDR3 is TGTGCCAGCAGCCTGTCCGGGAGCATAACCACCTACGAGCAGTACTTC.

The rearrangement uses TRBV14 and TRBJ2-5; no reliable D call. The CDR3 spans 12 residues. Per the germline V gene, CDR1 is SGHDN and CDR2 is FVKESK. V was pared by 3 bases and J by 0 bases, with 2 bases between. CDR3 DNA: TGTGCCAGCAGCCAGTACCAAGAGACCCAGTACTTC. Translating gives CASSQYQETQYF.